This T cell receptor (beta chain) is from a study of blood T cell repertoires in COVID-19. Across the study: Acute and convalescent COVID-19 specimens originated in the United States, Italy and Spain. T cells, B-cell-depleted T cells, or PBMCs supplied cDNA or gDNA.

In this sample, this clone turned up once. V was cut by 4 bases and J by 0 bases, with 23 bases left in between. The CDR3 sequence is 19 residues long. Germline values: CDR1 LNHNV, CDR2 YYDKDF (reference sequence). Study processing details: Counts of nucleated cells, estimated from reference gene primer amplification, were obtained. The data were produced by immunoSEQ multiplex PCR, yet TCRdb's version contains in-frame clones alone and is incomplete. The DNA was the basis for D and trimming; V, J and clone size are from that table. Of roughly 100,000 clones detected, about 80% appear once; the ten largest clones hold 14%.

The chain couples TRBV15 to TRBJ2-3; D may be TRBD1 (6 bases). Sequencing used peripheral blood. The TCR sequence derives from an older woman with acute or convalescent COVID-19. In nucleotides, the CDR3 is TGTGCCACCAGCACCACTAGGGGGACGGTGAGAGCTAGCACAGATACGCAGTATTTT. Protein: CATSTTRGTVRASTDTQYF. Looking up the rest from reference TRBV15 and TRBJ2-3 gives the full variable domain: DAMVIQNPRYQVTQFGKPVTLSCSQTLNHNVMYWYQQKSSQAPKLLFHYYDKDFNNEADTPDNFQSRRPNTSFCFLDIRSPGLGDTAMYLCATSTTRGTVRASTDTQYFGPGTRLTVL.